This record covers a single TCR beta chain. Its antigen is unknown. These data belong to a study of PD-1 blockade in classical Hodgkin lymphoma. Every single patient, without exception, relapsed after autologous stem cell transplantation, and brentuximab vedotin exposure varied. Produced via immunoSEQ multiplex PCR; TCRdb's table is partial and in-frame only. The data contain around 20,000 clones, roughly 85% of them singletons. Findings and caveats of the study: As was reported, newly diagnosed patients showed lower baseline TCR diversity than healthy donors did. No one has yet defined what causes the repertoire differences, which may be disease activity or prior therapy.

This receptor was identified in a human donor with classical Hodgkin lymphoma. Sequences were derived from peripheral blood mononuclear cells (PBMCs), sampled before the second cycle of nivolumab.

CDR3 sequence reads: CASALQGYNSPLHF. The DNA for the CDR3 is TGTGCCAGCGCGCTACAGGGCTATAATTCACCCCTCCACTTT. This rearrangement joins TRBV7-9 to TRBJ1-6; D perhaps matches TRBD1 (6 bases). Trimming pared 8 bases from V and 3 bases from J, leaving 11 bases between. Germline lookup yields CDR1 SEHNR and CDR2 FQNEAQ (reference sequence). CDR3 length: 14 residues.